The 29 T cell receptor beta chains below come from one sample, sequenced in a study of blood T cell repertoires in COVID-19. Clones were sequenced by immunoSEQ multiplex PCR, and TCRdb holds only the in-frame ones, with some missing. The data hold more than 200,000 clones, with about 87% observed a single time. Sample: peripheral blood. All receptors derive from a woman aged 55-75 years with COVID-19, enrolled during active disease.

The gene calls are TRBV6-2 or TRBV6-3 and TRBJ1-5, with a weak D call TRBD1 (6 bases). The V gene's germline CDR1 is MNHEY and CDR2 SVGEGT. The V gene lost 5 bases and the J gene lost 9 bases, with 17 bases spanning the gap. This CDR3 spans 14 amino acids. This CDR3 is CASSAGEGSRPQHF. The CDR3 nucleotides read TGTGCCAGCAGTGCAGGGGAAGGCTCTAGGCCCCAGCATTTT.

The chain joins TRBV12-3 or TRBV12-4 to TRBJ1-2; perhaps TRBD1 as D (5 bases). V was cut by 6 bases and J by 1 base, with 9 bases left in between. This CDR3 comprises 13 residues. CDR3 amino acids: CASSHRNNYGYTF. The CDR3 DNA sequence: TGTGCCAGCAGCCACAGGAATAACTATGGCTACACCTTC.

This chain joins TRBV5-1 and TRBJ2-7, with D perhaps TRBD1 (6 bases). The ends were cut back, 0 bases at V and 3 bases at J, with 13 bases in the middle. Germline CDR1 is SGHRS and CDR2 is YFSETQ. CDR3 length equals 15 residues. CDR3: CASSLAPGTNYEQYF. The DNA for the CDR3 is TGCGCCAGCAGCTTGGCTCCCGGGACAAACTACGAGCAGTACTTC.

The chain recombines TRBV7-8 with TRBJ1-1, with 7 bases matching TRBD1. This CDR3 contains 15 residues. J was trimmed by 2 bases and V by 5 bases; bases with no gene match: 8. Germline-derived CDR1 and CDR2 are SGHVS and FQNEAQ. The CDR3 protein is CASSVIGTANTEAFF. CDR3 bases: TGTGCCAGCAGCGTAATAGGGACAGCTAACACTGAAGCTTTCTTT. The whole variable domain, filled in from reference TRBV7-8 and TRBJ1-1, reads GAGVSQSPRYKVAKRGQDVALRCDPISGHVSLFWYQQALGQGPEFLTYFQNEAQLDKSGLPSDRFFAERPEGSVSTLKIQRTQQEDSAVYLCASSVIGTANTEAFFGQGTRLTVV.

This chain uses TRBV4-1 with TRBJ2-5; 8 bases fit TRBD1. The V and J ends lost 1 base and 5 bases, in that order; junction bases with no gene match: 9. Germline-derived CDR1 and CDR2 are MGHRA and YSYEKL. The CDR3 length is 16 residues. DNA of the CDR3: TGCGCCAGCAGCCAAGGAGGACAGGGAAGGGGGGAGACCCAGTACTTC. Encoded protein: CASSQGGQGRGETQYF.

This chain connects TRBV30 to TRBJ2-1; 8 bases match TRBD2. The CDR3 is 18 amino acids. Germline-derived CDR1 and CDR2 are GTSNPN and SVGIG (reference sequence). Unmatched junction bases numbered 10, after V lost 0 bases and J lost 0 bases. The CDR3 sequence is CAWSVGSGISGSYNEQFF. The CDR3 DNA reads TGTGCCTGGAGTGTTGGTAGCGGGATTTCGGGCTCCTACAATGAGCAGTTCTTC.

The rearrangement joins TRBV9 to TRBJ2-5, with TRBD2 identical over 16 bases. Unmatched junction bases numbered 3, after V lost 5 bases and J lost 5 bases. The CDR3 is made up of 15 amino acids. Germline V lookup: CDR1 SGDLS, CDR2 YYNGEE. The CDR3 sequence: CASRKGLAGGETQYF. CDR3 nucleotide sequence: TGTGCCAGCAGGAAGGGACTAGCGGGAGGGGAGACCCAGTACTTC.

Written as DNA, the CDR3 is TGTGCCAGCAGTTACATCCAGGGATACACTGAAGCTTTCTTT. As protein: CASSYIQGYTEAFF. The V gene is TRBV6-2 or TRBV6-3, the J gene TRBJ1-1, with D tentatively TRBD1 (5 bases). Germline V gives CDR1 MNHEY, CDR2 SVGEGT. This CDR3 comprises 14 residues. V gave up 2 bases and J gave up 3 bases, with 10 bases separating them.

The sample holds a few counts of this clone. This chain connects TRBV6-5 to TRBJ1-3, with D possibly being TRBD1 (6 bases). CDR3 length: 15 amino acids. Trimming pared 6 bases from V and 0 bases from J, leaving 12 bases between. Germline V lookup: CDR1 MNHEY, CDR2 SVGAGI. The CDR3 sequence is CASREGGSSGNTIYF. CDR3 nucleotides: TGTGCCAGCAGAGAGGGGGGGAGCTCTGGAAACACCATATATTTT.

This chain uses TRBV18 with TRBJ1-6; TRBD1 matches at 8 bases. Germline lookup yields CDR1 KGHSH and CDR2 LQKENI. The CDR3 runs 15 residues. V lost 1 base to trimming and J lost 5 bases; unmatched junction nucleotides: 1. The CDR3 loop reads CASSPQQGDNSPLHF. As DNA, the CDR3 is TGTGCCAGCTCACCACAACAGGGGGATAATTCACCCCTCCACTTT.

The CDR3 loop reads CASTGGKDNSPLHF. The CDR3 nucleotides are TGTGCCAGCACAGGGGGCAAAGATAATTCACCCCTCCACTTT. V and J are TRBV6-6 and TRBJ1-6; TRBD1 aligns across 8 bases. Germline assignment: CDR1 MNHNY and CDR2 SVGAGI (reference sequence). Trimming cost V 7 bases and J 5 bases; bases outside gene matches: 4. The CDR3 has 14 amino acids.

The chain couples TRBV10-3 to TRBJ2-7; 12 bases are shared with TRBD1. CDR1 and CDR2 (germline): ENHRY, SYGVKD. Trimming at V came to 3 bases and at J to 6 bases, leaving 9 bases not matched to a gene. This CDR3 contains 16 residues. CDR3 residues: CAISEVGTGGSVEQYF. Here the CDR3 DNA reads TGTGCCATCAGTGAAGTAGGGACAGGGGGCTCTGTCGAGCAGTACTTC.

The chain recombines TRBV5-8 with TRBJ1-1, with a weak D call TRBD1 (6 bases). The CDR3 covers 14 residues. The germline V gene has CDR1 SGHTS and CDR2 YDEGEE. V was shortened by 0 bases and J by 10 bases, with 16 bases between the two germline ends. The CDR3 bases are TGTGCCAGCAGCTTGGTCCGGCGAGGGGGTAGAGCTTTCTTT. It encodes CASSLVRRGGRAFF.

The chain couples TRBV30 to TRBJ1-1; TRBD1 aligns across 12 bases. Per germline, CDR1 GTSNPN and CDR2 SVGIG (reference sequence). With V trimmed by 5 bases and J by 7 bases, 5 bases remained unmatched. The CDR3 sequence is 13 residues long. The CDR3 spells CAWPGQGAGEAFF. The CDR3 region has the DNA TGTGCCTGGCCGGGACAGGGGGCCGGTGAAGCTTTCTTT.

This rearrangement joins TRBV5-1 to TRBJ2-2; TRBD1 aligns across 10 bases. With 9 bases clipped from V and 4 bases from J, the junction kept 6 bases outside the gene matches. The CDR3 length is 14 residues. Looked up from germline, CDR1 is SGHRS and CDR2 is YFSETQ. CDR3 bases: TGCGCCACTCGACAGGGGGCTGGCACCGGGGAGCTGTTTTTT. Encoded protein: CATRQGAGTGELFF.

This rearrangement joins TRBV5-4 to TRBJ1-1; D ambiguous. Germline V gene sequence: CDR1 SGHNT, CDR2 YYREEE (reference sequence). V was pared by 1 base and J by 1 base, with 8 bases between. The CDR3 runs 14 residues. The DNA of the CDR3 is TGTGCCAGCAGCTTGACCACATGGAACACTGAAGCTTTCTTT. It specifies CASSLTTWNTEAFF.

The chain employs TRBV6-5 and TRBJ1-4; the match to TRBD1 covers 9 bases. Germline V gene sequence: CDR1 MNHEY, CDR2 SVGAGI. CDR3 length: 15 residues. V dropped 6 bases and J dropped 7; count of bases not matched to a gene: 9. The CDR3 DNA follows: TGTGCCAGCAGCCCGACAGGGGGTATAAGTGAAAAACTGTTTTTT. Amino acid sequence: CASSPTGGISEKLFF.

The rearrangement links TRBV3-1 (or the pseudogene TRBV3-2) to TRBJ2-1, with TRBD2 as a possible D gene (6 bases). This CDR3 has 14 amino acids. Trimming stripped 3 bases from V and 6 bases from J, with 12 bases between. Germline V CDR1 and CDR2: LGHDT, YNNKEL (reference sequence). CDR3 nucleotides: TGTGCCAGCAGCCAGACAAGGAGGGGCAATGAGCAGTTCTTC. It specifies CASSQTRRGNEQFF.

The sample holds a few counts of this clone. J is TRBJ1-5 and V is TRBV28; 7 nucleotides agree with TRBD1. The germline CDR1 and CDR2 sequences are MDHEN and SYDVKM. With 2 bases clipped from V and 6 bases from J, the junction kept 4 bases outside the gene matches. The CDR3 has 14 amino acids. This CDR3 is CASSLAQGVQPQHF. DNA for the CDR3: TGTGCCAGCAGTTTAGCCCAGGGGGTTCAGCCCCAGCATTTT.

The rearrangement uses TRBV24-1 and TRBJ1-1; tentatively, D is TRBD1 (5 bases). The CDR3 runs 15 residues. Deletions cut 6 bases from V and 1 base from J, with 14 bases between. CDR1 is KGHDR and CDR2 is SFDVKD in the germline V gene. The CDR3, as DNA: TGTGCCACCAGTCGACCTACAGGAGCGAACACTGAAGCTTTCTTT. As protein: CATSRPTGANTEAFF.

Of note for this clone: Mismatch with germline at one junction end may stem from a read error. The chain links TRBV6-5 to TRBJ1-2; no clear D gene. The CDR3 consists of 12 residues. Germline CDR1 and CDR2: MNHEY and SVGAGI. The CDR3 is CASIYSTYGYTF. The CDR3 DNA is TGTGCCAGCATTTACAGCACCTATGGCTACACCTTC.

The gene calls are TRBV27 and TRBJ2-2; D perhaps matches TRBD1 (6 bases). Trimming stripped 7 bases from V and 4 bases from J, with 16 bases between. Germline-derived CDR1 and CDR2 are MNHEY and SMNVEV (reference sequence). The CDR3 sequence is 15 residues long. The chain's CDR3 is CASTRMDSPTGELFF. CDR3 bases: TGTGCCAGCACCCGGATGGACAGCCCCACCGGGGAGCTGTTTTTT.

The chain uses TRBV9 and TRBJ1-2, with 7 bases that match TRBD1. The junction had 3 bases not matched to a gene; V was cut back by 3 bases and J by 4 bases. The CDR3 length is 13 residues. The germline CDR1 and CDR2 sequences are SGDLS and YYNGEE. The CDR3 spells CASSAGTAYGYTF. DNA of the CDR3: TGTGCCAGCAGCGCTGGGACAGCCTATGGCTACACCTTC.

The J gene is TRBJ2-1, the V gene TRBV6-2 or TRBV6-3; TRBD2 matches at 8 bases. This CDR3 is 14 amino acids long. Germline values: CDR1 MNHEY, CDR2 SVGEGT. V dropped 6 bases and J dropped 4; count of bases not matched to a gene: 5. The CDR3 DNA reads as TGTGCCAGCAGCCGGACTAGCAAGTACAATGAGCAGTTCTTC. Translated, it gives CASSRTSKYNEQFF.

This chain links TRBV7-9 with TRBJ1-6; TRBD1 matches at 9 bases. V was pared by 0 bases and J by 7 bases, with 4 bases of the junction left unmatched. Per the germline V gene, CDR1 is SEHNR and CDR2 is FQNEAQ (reference sequence). The CDR3 is 16 residues long. CDR3 residues: CASSLAFGQGNSPLHF. The CDR3 region has the DNA TGTGCCAGCAGCTTAGCGTTTGGACAGGGGAATTCACCCCTCCACTTT. The full variable domain, rest sourced from reference TRBV7-9 and TRBJ1-6, is DTGVSQNPRHKITKRGQNVTFRCDPISEHNRLYWYRQTLGQGPEFLTYFQNEAQLEKSRLLSDRFSAERPKGSFSTLEIQRTEQGDSAMYLCASSLAFGQGNSPLHFGNGTRLTVT.

The chain joins TRBV11-3 to TRBJ2-1; 8 bases line up with TRBD2. CDR3 length equals 16 residues. Germline CDR1 reads SGHNT; CDR2 reads YENEEA. J gave up 7 bases and V 1 base, and 9 bases lay outside the gene matches. The CDR3, as DNA: TGTGCCAGCAGCTTAGCTAGAAGCGGGAGAGGGAATGAGCAGTTCTTC. Protein product: CASSLARSGRGNEQFF.

The table lists this clone with a few counts. The gene calls are TRBV2 and TRBJ1-4; D unclear. There are 14 residues in the CDR3. V was shortened by 7 bases and J by 3 bases, with 12 bases between the two germline ends. From germline, CDR1 is SNHLY and CDR2 FYNNEI. The chain's CDR3 is CASKKAEPNEKLFF. The CDR3 DNA reads as TGTGCCAGCAAAAAAGCTGAACCTAATGAAAAACTGTTTTTT. The variable domain in full, completed from reference TRBV2 and TRBJ1-4, reads EPEVTQTPSHQVTQMGQEVILRCVPISNHLYFYWYRQILGQKVEFLVSFYNNEISEKSEIFDDQFSVERPDGSNFTLKIRSTKLEDSAMYFCASKKAEPNEKLFFGSGTQLSVL.

The CDR3, as DNA: TGTGCCAGCAGCTTAGCCTTAAGACAGGCCGGAGGAACAGATACGCAGTATTTT. It codes for CASSLALRQAGGTDTQYF. The rearrangement links TRBV2 to TRBJ2-3, with D possibly being TRBD1 (6 bases). The germline gives CDR1 SNHLY, CDR2 FYNNEI. Trimming took 6 bases from V and 3 from J, leaving 25 bases between them. This CDR3 contains 18 residues.

The count of this clone is one. This rearrangement joins TRBV14 to TRBJ2-7, with TRBD2 identical over 8 bases. Germline V CDR1 and CDR2: SGHDN, FVKESK. J was trimmed by 3 bases and V by 2 bases; bases with no gene match: 9. There are 16 residues in the CDR3. The chain's CDR3 is CASSQSGPGLDYEQYF. The CDR3 DNA follows: TGTGCCAGCAGCCAAAGCGGCCCGGGACTAGACTACGAGCAGTACTTC.